Listed here is a single TCR beta chain. This entry is derived from a study of blood T cell repertoires in COVID-19. The wider study: The origin of the acute and convalescent COVID-19 samples was the United States, Italy and Spain.

Unmatched junction bases numbered 8, after V lost 0 bases and J lost 9 bases. Germline V CDR1 and CDR2: LGHDT, YNNKEL (reference sequence). The CDR3 runs 15 residues. Clones were sequenced by immunoSEQ multiplex PCR, and TCRdb holds only the in-frame ones, with some missing. Of a few hundred thousand clones listed, roughly 85% are singletons. The receptor's source is a woman aged 45-65 years who had been exposed to COVID-19. The sample taken for sequencing was PBMCs or T cells enriched from blood (not recorded which). J is TRBJ2-5 and V is TRBV3-1 (or the pseudogene TRBV3-2); 9 bases map to TRBD2. This CDR3 is CASSQDGASGAAQYF. DNA of the CDR3: TGTGCCAGCAGCCAAGATGGGGCTAGCGGGGCAGCCCAGTACTTC.